Each of the 5 T cell receptor beta chains below was sequenced from the same sample in a study of blood T cell repertoires in COVID-19. The data were produced by immunoSEQ multiplex PCR, yet TCRdb's version contains in-frame clones alone and is incomplete. Among about 180,000 clones listed, approximately 90% were seen once. The sequenced sample consisted of peripheral blood. These receptor sequences come from a woman in her twenties or thirties with acute or convalescent COVID-19.

The chain is built from TRBV30 and TRBJ2-5; 9 nucleotides align to TRBD2. Germline CDR1 reads GTSNPN; CDR2 reads SVGIG (reference sequence). V trimming: 3 bases; J trimming: 6 bases; junction bases outside the gene matches: 11. The CDR3 runs to 15 residues. The CDR3 DNA follows: TGTGCCTGGAGCCCGGGGCTAGCGGGACTGAAGACCCAGTACTTC. Residues: CAWSPGLAGLKTQYF.

The rearrangement joins TRBV19 to TRBJ1-6, with D unresolved. This CDR3 is 15 amino acids long. V lost 5 bases to trimming and J lost 7 bases, with 15 bases between them. Germline assignment: CDR1 LNHDA and CDR2 SQIVND (reference sequence). In nucleotides, the CDR3 is TGTGCCAGTAGTTCCCAAGGAGGGTTGAATTCACCCCTCCACTTT. Encoded protein: CASSSQGGLNSPLHF. The whole variable domain, filled in from reference TRBV19 and TRBJ1-6, reads DGGITQSPKYLFRKEGQNVTLSCEQNLNHDAMYWYRQDPGQGLRLIYYSQIVNDFQKGDIAEGYSVSREKKESFPLTVTSAQKNPTAFYLCASSSQGGLNSPLHFGNGTRLTVT.

This CDR3 reads CAWSGGVGNQPQHF. CDR3 in DNA: TGTGCCTGGAGTGGGGGAGTTGGCAATCAGCCCCAGCATTTT. The V call is TRBV30, the J call TRBJ1-5; D uncertain. The CDR3 has 14 residues. V was shortened by 1 base and J by 2 bases, with 9 bases between the two germline ends. CDR1 and CDR2 (germline): GTSNPN, SVGIG (reference sequence). The whole variable domain, remainder taken from reference TRBV30 and TRBJ1-5, is SQTIHQWPATLVQPVGSPLSLECTVEGTSNPNLYWYRQAAGRGLQLLFYSVGIGQISSEVPQNLSASRPQDRQFILSSKKLLLSDSGFYLCAWSGGVGNQPQHFGDGTRLSIL.

The genes are TRBV27 and TRBJ2-4, with D unresolved. V lost 10 bases and J lost 1, with 8 bases in between. Germline lookup yields CDR1 MNHEY and CDR2 SMNVEV (reference sequence). The CDR3 is 12 residues long. The CDR3 sequence is CATCVAKNIQYF. CDR3 coding DNA: TGTGCCACCTGCGTGGCCAAAAACATTCAGTACTTC.

The genes are TRBV4-1 and TRBJ1-1; 9 nucleotides align to TRBD1. The CDR3 is 15 residues long. Germline lookup yields CDR1 MGHRA and CDR2 YSYEKL. The ends lost 4 bases at V and 5 bases at J; junction bases unmatched: 8. The CDR3 DNA reads as TGCGCCAGCAGCCGGATTCTACAGGGGGCGACTGAAGCTTTCTTT. Translated, it gives CASSRILQGATEAFF.